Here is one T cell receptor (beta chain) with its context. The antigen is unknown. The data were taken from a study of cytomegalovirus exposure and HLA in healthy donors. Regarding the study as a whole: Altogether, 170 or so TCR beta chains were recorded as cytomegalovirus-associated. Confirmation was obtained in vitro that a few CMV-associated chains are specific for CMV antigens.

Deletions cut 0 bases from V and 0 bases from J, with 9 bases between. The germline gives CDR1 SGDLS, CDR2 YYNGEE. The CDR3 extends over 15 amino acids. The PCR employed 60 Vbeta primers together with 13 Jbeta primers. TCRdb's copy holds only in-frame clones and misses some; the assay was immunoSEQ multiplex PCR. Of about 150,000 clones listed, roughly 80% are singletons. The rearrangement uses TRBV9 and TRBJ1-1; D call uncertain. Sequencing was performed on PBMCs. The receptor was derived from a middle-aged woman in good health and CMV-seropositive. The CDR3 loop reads CASSVGHQMNTEAFF. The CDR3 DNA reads TGTGCCAGCAGCGTAGGGCATCAGATGAACACTGAAGCTTTCTTT.